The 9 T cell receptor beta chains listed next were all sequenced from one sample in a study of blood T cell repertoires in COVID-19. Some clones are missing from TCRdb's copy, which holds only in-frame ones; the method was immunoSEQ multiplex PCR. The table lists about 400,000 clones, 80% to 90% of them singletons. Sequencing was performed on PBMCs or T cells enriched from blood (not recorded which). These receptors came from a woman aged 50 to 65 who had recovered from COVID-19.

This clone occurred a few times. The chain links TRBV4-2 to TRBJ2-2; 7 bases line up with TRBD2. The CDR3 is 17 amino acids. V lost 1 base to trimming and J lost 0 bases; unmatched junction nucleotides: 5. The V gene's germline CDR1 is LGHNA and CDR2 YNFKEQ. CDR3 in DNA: TGTGCCAGCAGCCAAGGGTGGAGCGGGGCGAACACCGGGGAGCTGTTTTTT. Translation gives CASSQGWSGANTGELFF.

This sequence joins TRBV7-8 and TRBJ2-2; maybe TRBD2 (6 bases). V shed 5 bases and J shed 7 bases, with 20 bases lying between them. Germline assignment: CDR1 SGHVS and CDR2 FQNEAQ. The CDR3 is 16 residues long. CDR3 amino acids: CASSPPRRLGVGELFF. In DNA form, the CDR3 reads TGTGCCAGCAGCCCCCCCCGGAGACTAGGGGTCGGGGAGCTGTTTTTT.

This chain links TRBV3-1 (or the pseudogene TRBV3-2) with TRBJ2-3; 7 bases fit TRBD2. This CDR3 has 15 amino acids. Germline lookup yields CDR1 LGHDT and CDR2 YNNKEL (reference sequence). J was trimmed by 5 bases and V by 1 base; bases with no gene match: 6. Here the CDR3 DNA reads TGTGCCAGCAGCCAAGCCCCTAGCGGAGTAGATACGCAGTATTTT. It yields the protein CASSQAPSGVDTQYF.

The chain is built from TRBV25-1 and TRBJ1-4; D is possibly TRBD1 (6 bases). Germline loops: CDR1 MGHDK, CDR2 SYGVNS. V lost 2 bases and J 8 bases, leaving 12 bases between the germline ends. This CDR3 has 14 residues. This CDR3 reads CASSEARGLEKLFF. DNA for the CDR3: TGTGCCAGCAGTGAAGCCAGGGGCCTAGAAAAACTGTTTTTT.

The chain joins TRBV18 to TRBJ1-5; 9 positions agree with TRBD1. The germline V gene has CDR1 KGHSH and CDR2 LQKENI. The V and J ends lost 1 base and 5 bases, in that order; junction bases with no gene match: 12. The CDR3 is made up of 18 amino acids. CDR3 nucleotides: TGTGCCAGCTCACCACGAACGGGGACAGGGATGGGTGATCAGCCCCAGCATTTT. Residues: CASSPRTGTGMGDQPQHF.

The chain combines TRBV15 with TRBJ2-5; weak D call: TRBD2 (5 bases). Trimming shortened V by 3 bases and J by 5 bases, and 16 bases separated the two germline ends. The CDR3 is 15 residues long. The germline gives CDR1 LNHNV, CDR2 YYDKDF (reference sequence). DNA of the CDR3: TGTGCCACCAGCAGCGGTCCCGTCGGGATCGAGACCCAGTACTTC. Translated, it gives CATSSGPVGIETQYF.

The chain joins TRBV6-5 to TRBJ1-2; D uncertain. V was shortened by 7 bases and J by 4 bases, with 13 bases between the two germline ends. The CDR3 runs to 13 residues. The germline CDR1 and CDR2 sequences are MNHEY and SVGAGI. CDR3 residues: CASIEGSGYGYTF. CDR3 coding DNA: TGTGCCAGCATAGAGGGTTCAGGCTATGGCTACACCTTC.

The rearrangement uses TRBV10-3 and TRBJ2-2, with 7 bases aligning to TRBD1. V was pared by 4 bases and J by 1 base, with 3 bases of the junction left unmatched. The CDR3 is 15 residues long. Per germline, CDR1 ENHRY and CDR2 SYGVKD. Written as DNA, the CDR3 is TGTGCCATCAGTGTCAGGGGGAGGAACACCGGGGAGCTGTTTTTT. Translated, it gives CAISVRGRNTGELFF.

This CDR3 is CASSYREFSYEQYF. The CDR3 DNA reads TGTGCCAGCAGCTACAGGGAATTCTCCTACGAGCAGTACTTC. The rearrangement uses TRBV7-2 and TRBJ2-7; D is perhaps TRBD1 (6 bases). The V gene's germline CDR1 is SGHTA and CDR2 FQGNSA. V was trimmed by 4 bases and J by 0 bases, leaving 10 bases between them. CDR3 length: 14 amino acids.